The following is a T cell receptor (beta chain) sequence with its context. The source of the sample is a study of CD8 T cells in Susac syndrome. Study-wide context: Among the Susac syndrome patients sequenced, 5 or 6 had active disease and roughly 8 were in remission.

With random hexamers, reverse transcription was performed on about 0.45 to 1 ug of RNA. The method of amplification for TCR beta CDR3 was immunoSEQ multiplex PCR, covering 54 Vbeta and 13 Jbeta. MiXCR, run by TCRdb on the immunoSEQ multiplex PCR reads, gives a single entry per CDR3 protein. Among 50,000 to 55,000 distinct CDR3 sequences listed, 95% were seen once. Material for sequencing was CD8+ T cells from PBMCs. The clonotype comes from a human donor with Susac syndrome.

CDR3 in DNA: TGCAGCGTTTTGTCTGGGGCCAACGTCCTGACTTTC. Its protein is CSVLSGANVLTF. The V gene is TRBV29-1, the J gene TRBJ2-6; D gene unclear. This CDR3 comprises 12 residues. V was pared by 5 bases and J by 1 base, with 3 bases between. Germline CDR1 and CDR2: SQVTM and ANQGSEA.